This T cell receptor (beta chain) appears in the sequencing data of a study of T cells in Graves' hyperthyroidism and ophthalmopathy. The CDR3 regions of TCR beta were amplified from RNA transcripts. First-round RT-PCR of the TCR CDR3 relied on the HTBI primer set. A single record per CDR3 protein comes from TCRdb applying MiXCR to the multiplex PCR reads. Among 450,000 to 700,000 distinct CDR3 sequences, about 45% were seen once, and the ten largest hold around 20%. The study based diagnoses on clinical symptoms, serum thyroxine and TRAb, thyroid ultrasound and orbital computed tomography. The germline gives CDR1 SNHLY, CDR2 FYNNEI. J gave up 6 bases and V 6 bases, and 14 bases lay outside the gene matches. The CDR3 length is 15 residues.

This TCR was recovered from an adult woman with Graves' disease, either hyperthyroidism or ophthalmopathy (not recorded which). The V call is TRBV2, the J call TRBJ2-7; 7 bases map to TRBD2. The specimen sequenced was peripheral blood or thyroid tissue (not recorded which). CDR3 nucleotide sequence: TGTGCCAGCAGACCAGACTTCGGGGGGAACGCCGAGCAGTACTTC. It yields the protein CASRPDFGGNAEQYF.